These 8 T cell receptor beta chains originate from one sample sequenced in a study of shared clonotypes between healthy human individuals. Measured with immunoSEQ multiplex PCR; TCRdb has only the in-frame clones, and not every one. This table has some 500,000 clones, roughly 85% appearing once. The sequencing input was PBMCs. The receptors originated from a woman between 35 and 50 years old in good health. Some clones in this sample may be carry-over from other donors' samples.

J is TRBJ2-2 and V is TRBV19; D gene uncertain. In germline, CDR1 is LNHDA, CDR2 SQIVND (reference sequence). Trimming stripped 7 bases from V and 0 bases from J, with 21 bases between. The CDR3 has 18 residues. CDR3 sequence (DNA): TGTGCCAGTACTCTATATCTGGGTTCCCTCGCGAACACCGGGGAGCTGTTTTTT. Translation gives CASTLYLGSLANTGELFF.

The rearrangement links TRBV6-1 to TRBJ1-2; 9 nucleotides agree with TRBD1. This CDR3 comprises 15 residues. With V trimmed by 3 bases and J by 7 bases, 9 bases remained unmatched. Germline values: CDR1 MNHNS, CDR2 SASEGT. CDR3 in DNA: TGTGCCAGCAGTGAGCCGGGACAGGGCCTAGGTGGCTACACCTTC. Its translation is CASSEPGQGLGGYTF.

V and J are TRBV30 and TRBJ2-1; tentative D call: TRBD1 (6 bases). CDR1 is GTSNPN, CDR2 SVGIG, per germline (reference sequence). V was clipped by 7 bases and J by 0 bases, with 13 bases between them. The CDR3 has 14 residues. The CDR3 bases are TGTGCCTTTCCAGCGGACAGCTCCTACAATGAGCAGTTCTTC. Amino acids: CAFPADSSYNEQFF.

This clone was observed once. This sequence joins TRBV28 and TRBJ1-5, with TRBD1 matching 7 bases. V lost 6 bases and J lost 3; bases outside the gene matches: 8. The CDR3 runs 15 residues. Germline-derived CDR1 and CDR2 are MDHEN and SYDVKM. CDR3 region: CASSKRQGFNQPQHF. CDR3 DNA sequence: TGTGCCAGCAGCAAAAGACAGGGTTTCAATCAGCCCCAGCATTTT.

As DNA, the CDR3 is TGTGCCAGCCGGGACAGGGGATTCCGACAGCCCCAGCATTTT. It is translated as CASRDRGFRQPQHF. The chain has TRBV6-5 and TRBJ1-5, with TRBD1 matching over 10 bases. CDR1 and CDR2 from the germline V gene are MNHEY and SVGAGI. This CDR3 comprises 14 residues. The junction had 8 bases not matched to a gene; V was cut back by 8 bases and J by 7 bases.

The J gene is TRBJ2-5, the V gene TRBV28; 10 bases align to TRBD1. Losses at the gene ends were 7 bases for V and 4 bases for J; bases not matched to a gene: 3. The germline gives CDR1 MDHEN, CDR2 SYDVKM. This CDR3 has 13 residues. The CDR3 spells CASIGTGVETQYF. The DNA of the CDR3 is TGTGCCAGCATCGGGACAGGGGTAGAGACCCAGTACTTC. The whole variable domain, filled in from reference TRBV28 and TRBJ2-5, reads DVKVTQSSRYLVKRTGEKVFLECVQDMDHENMFWYRQDPGLGLRLIYFSYDVKMKEKGDIPEGYSVSREKKERFSLILESASTNQTSMYLCASIGTGVETQYFGPGTRLLVL.

The V gene is TRBV20-1, the J gene TRBJ1-1, with D perhaps TRBD1 (5 bases). In germline, CDR1 is DFQATT, CDR2 SNEGSKA (reference sequence). CDR3 length: 10 residues. V was clipped by 3 bases and J by 7 bases, with 6 bases between them. The CDR3 nucleotides read TGCAGTGCTAGGGACATTGAAGCTTTCTTT. Amino acid sequence: CSARDIEAFF.

This chain uses TRBV19 with TRBJ2-1; 9 bases match TRBD1. Germline values: CDR1 LNHDA, CDR2 SQIVND (reference sequence). The junction had 8 bases not matched to a gene; V was cut back by 10 bases and J by 4 bases. The CDR3 loop spans 14 amino acids. The CDR3 sequence is CAKLYRGHYNEQFF. CDR3 coding DNA: TGTGCCAAACTATACAGGGGGCATTACAATGAGCAGTTCTTC.